This T cell receptor (beta chain) was sequenced for a study of vaccination effects on CD4 cells after COVID-19. Background on the study: Post-vaccine sample collection fell at a median of 72 days after the second dose. Study-level results: Few convalescent patients were included, and no early post-infection timepoints were sampled. Among infection- and vaccine-induced clones, marked clonal contraction occurred late after vaccination.

Germline CDR1 and CDR2: MNHEY and SVGAGI. V was trimmed by 6 bases and J by 1 base, leaving 8 bases between them. The CDR3 covers 13 residues. Method: immunoSEQ multiplex PCR; TCRdb's copy keeps in-frame clones and lacks some. Here the sample spans about 81,000 clones, roughly 80% being singletons. Under the ViraFEST assay, PBMC were stimulated with viral peptide pools so that antigen-specific CD4+ T cells expanded. Sequencing was performed afterwards. Investigators separated out CD4+ T cells once around nine days of culture had passed. Subjects were given two BNT162b2 or mRNA-1273 vaccine doses. IL-2 at roughly 9.7 IU/ml and peptides at around 10 ug/ml were added to cultured PBMC, approximately 2 million per well. Details on this clone: Its antigen is currently unknown.

Sequencing used CD4+ T cells from PBMCs cultured with HCoV-OC43 spike peptides, obtained after COVID-19 vaccination. Subset specified: HCoV-OC43 spike overlapping peptide pool stimulation. J is TRBJ2-3 and V is TRBV6-5; D possibly corresponds to TRBD2 (6 bases). The sequence came from a human donor who received a COVID-19 vaccine. For the CDR3, the DNA is TGTGCCAGCAGGCGGGGCGGCACAGATACGCAGTATTTT. Amino acids: CASRRGGTDTQYF.